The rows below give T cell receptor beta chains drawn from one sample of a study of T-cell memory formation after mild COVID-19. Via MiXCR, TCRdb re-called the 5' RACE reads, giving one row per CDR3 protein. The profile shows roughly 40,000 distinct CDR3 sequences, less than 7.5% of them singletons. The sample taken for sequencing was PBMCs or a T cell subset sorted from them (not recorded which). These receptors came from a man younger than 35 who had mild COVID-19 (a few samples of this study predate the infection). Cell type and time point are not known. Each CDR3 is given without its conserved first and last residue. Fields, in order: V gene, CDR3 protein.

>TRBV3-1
ASSQRDGRDTQY
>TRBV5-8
ASRPGQSEAF
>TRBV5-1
ASSATNGETQY
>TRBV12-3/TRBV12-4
ASSHNSGANVLT
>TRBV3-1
ASSRVAGPETQY
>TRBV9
ASSVGGTGQETQY
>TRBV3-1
ASSLPGQGLAF
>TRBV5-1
ASSFSLVQAGELF
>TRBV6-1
ASSAITGQVNSPLH
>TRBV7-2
ASSLVGPGTDTQY
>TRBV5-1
ASSSRQGVTDTQY
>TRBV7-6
ASRGIAGANEQF
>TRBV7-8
ASSFWGAGVVVNTEAF
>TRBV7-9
ASSYDPNTGELF
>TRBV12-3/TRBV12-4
ASSAGTRNTEAF
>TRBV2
ASRPLGGKAYEQY
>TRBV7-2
ASSYMGQGNNEQF